This TCR beta chain stems from a study of blood T cell repertoires in COVID-19. Across the whole study: The United States, Italy and Spain were the sources of the acute and convalescent COVID-19 samples. T cells, B-cell-depleted T cells, or PBMCs provided the cDNA or gDNA that served as material.

V shed 7 bases, J shed 10 bases, and the junction held 9 bases outside the gene matches. CDR1 is DFQATT, CDR2 SNEGSKA, per germline (reference sequence). The length of the CDR3 is 11 residues. In the authors' methods: Amplifying reference gene primers gave estimates of nucleated cell counts. The table came from immunoSEQ multiplex PCR; TCRdb's copy has only in-frame clones and leaves some out. That table furnishes V, J and clone size, whereas the DNA furnished D and trimming. Among roughly 100,000 clones listed, about 90% were seen once. Sequenced material: peripheral blood. This chain uses TRBV20-1 with TRBJ1-1; 7 bases are a match to TRBD1. This receptor was identified in a human donor in a cohort sampled during active COVID-19. CDR3 sequence: CSEKRGQRAFF. CDR3 nucleotides: TGCAGTGAAAAAAGGGGGCAACGAGCTTTCTTT.